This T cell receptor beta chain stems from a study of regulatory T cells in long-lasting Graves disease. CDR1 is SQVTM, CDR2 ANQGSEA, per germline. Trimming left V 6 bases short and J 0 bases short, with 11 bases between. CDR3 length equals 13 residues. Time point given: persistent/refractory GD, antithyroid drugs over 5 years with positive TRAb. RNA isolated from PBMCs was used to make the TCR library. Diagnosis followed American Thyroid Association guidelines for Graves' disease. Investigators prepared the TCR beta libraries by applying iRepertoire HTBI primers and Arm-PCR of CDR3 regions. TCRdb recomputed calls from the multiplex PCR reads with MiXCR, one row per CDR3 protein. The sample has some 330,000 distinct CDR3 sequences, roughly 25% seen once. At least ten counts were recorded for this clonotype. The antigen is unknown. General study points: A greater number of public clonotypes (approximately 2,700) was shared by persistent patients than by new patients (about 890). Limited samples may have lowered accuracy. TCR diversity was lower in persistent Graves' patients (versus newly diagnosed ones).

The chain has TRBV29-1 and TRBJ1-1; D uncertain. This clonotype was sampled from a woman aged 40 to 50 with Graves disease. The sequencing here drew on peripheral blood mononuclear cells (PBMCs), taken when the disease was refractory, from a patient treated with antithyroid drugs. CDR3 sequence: CSVVRPLNTEAFF. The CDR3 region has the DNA TGCAGCGTGGTCAGGCCGCTGAACACTGAAGCTTTCTTT. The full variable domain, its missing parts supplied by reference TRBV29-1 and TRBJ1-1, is SAVISQKPSRDICQRGTSLTIQCQVDSQVTMMFWYRQQPGQSLTLIATANQGSEATYESGFVIDKFPISRPNLTFSTLTVSNMSPEDSSIYLCSVVRPLNTEAFFGQGTRLTVV.